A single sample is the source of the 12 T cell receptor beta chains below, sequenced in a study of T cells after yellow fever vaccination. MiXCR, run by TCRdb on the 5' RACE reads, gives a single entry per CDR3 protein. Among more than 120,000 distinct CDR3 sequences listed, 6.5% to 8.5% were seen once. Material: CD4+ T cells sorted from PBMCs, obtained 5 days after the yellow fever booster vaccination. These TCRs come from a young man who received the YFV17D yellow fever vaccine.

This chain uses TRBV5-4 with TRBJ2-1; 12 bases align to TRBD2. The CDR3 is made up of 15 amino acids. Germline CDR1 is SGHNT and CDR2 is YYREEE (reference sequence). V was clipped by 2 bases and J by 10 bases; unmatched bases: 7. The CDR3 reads CASSFRLTSGREQFF. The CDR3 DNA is TGTGCCAGCAGCTTCCGTCTTACTAGCGGGAGGGAGCAGTTCTTC. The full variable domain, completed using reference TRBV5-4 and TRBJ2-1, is ETGVTQSPTHLIKTRGQQVTLRCSSQSGHNTVSWYQQALGQGPQFIFQYYREEENGRGNFPPRFSGLQFPNYSSELNVNALELDDSALYLCASSFRLTSGREQFFGPGTRLTVL.

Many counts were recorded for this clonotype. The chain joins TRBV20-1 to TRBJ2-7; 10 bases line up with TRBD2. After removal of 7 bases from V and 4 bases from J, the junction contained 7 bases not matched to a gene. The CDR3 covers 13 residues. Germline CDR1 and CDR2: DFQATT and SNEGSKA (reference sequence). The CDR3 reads CSVRGSGRYEQYF. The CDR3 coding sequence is TGCAGTGTTCGGGGTAGCGGGAGGTACGAGCAGTACTTC.

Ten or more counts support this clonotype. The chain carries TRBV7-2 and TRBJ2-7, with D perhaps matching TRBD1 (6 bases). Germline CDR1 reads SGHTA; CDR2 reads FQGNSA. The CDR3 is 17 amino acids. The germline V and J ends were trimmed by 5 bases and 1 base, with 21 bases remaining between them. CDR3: CASSPNRPGTLSYEQYF. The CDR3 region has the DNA TGTGCCAGCAGCCCAAACCGCCCCGGGACATTATCCTACGAGCAGTACTTC.

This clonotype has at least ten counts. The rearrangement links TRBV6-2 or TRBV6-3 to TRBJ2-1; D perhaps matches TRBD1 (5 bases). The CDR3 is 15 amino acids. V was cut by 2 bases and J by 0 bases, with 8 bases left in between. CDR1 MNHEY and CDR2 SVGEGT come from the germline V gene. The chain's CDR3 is CASSYKDNSYNEQFF. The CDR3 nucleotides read TGTGCCAGCAGTTACAAGGACAACTCCTACAATGAGCAGTTCTTC.

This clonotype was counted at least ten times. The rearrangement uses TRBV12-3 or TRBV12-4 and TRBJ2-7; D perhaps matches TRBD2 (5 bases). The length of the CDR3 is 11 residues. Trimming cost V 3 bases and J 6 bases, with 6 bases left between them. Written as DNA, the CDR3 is TGTGCCAGCAGTTTCGAGGGCGAGCAGTACTTC. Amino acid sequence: CASSFEGEQYF.

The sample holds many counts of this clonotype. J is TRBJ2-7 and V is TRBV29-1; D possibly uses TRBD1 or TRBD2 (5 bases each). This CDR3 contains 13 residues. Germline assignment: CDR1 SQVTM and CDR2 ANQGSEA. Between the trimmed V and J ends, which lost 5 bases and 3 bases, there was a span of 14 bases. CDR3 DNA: TGCAGCGTTCGGGGCACCCTGAGCTACGAGCAGTACTTC. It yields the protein CSVRGTLSYEQYF.

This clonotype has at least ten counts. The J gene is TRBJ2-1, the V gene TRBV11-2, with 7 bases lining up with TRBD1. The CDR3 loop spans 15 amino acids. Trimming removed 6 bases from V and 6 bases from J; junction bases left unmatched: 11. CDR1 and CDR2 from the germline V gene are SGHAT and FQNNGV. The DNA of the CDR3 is TGTGCCAGCAGTATTCATTTTAACAGGGGCAATGAGCAGTTCTTC. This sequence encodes CASSIHFNRGNEQFF.

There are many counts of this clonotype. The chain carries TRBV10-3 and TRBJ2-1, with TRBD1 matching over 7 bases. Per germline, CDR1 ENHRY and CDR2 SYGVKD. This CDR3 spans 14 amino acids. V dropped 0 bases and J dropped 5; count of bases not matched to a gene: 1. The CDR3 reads CAISESTGDNEQFF. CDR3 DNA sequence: TGTGCCATCAGTGAGTCAACAGGGGACAATGAGCAGTTCTTC.

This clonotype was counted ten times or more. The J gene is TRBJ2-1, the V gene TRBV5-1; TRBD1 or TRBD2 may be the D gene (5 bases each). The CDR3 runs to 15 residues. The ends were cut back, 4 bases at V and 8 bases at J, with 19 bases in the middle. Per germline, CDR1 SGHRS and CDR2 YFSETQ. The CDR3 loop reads CASSSMGTGTDEQFF. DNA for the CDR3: TGCGCCAGCAGCAGCATGGGGACGGGGACGGATGAGCAGTTCTTC. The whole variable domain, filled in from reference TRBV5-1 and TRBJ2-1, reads KAGVTQTPRYLIKTRGQQVTLSCSPISGHRSVSWYQQTPGQGLQFLFEYFSETQRNKGNFPGRFSGRQFSNSRSEMNVSTLELGDSALYLCASSSMGTGTDEQFFGPGTRLTVL.

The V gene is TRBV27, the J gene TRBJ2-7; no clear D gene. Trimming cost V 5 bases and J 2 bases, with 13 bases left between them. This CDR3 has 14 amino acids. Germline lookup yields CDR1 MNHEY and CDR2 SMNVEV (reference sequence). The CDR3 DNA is TGTGCCAGCAGTCCCAGACCGGGCCCCTACGAGCAGTACTTC. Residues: CASSPRPGPYEQYF.

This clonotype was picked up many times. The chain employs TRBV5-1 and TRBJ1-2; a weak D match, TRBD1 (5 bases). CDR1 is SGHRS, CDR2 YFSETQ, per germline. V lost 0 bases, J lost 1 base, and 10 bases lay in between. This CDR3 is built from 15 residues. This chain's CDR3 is CASSLDYRNNYGYTF. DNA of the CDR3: TGCGCCAGCAGCTTGGACTACAGGAATAACTATGGCTACACCTTC.

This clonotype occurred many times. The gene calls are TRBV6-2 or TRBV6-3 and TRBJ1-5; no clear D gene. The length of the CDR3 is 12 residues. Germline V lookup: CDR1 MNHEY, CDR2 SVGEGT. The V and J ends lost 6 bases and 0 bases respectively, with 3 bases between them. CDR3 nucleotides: TGTGCCAGCAGAACTAGCAATCAGCCCCAGCATTTT. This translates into CASRTSNQPQHF.